A few counts support the clone carrying this T cell receptor (beta chain). This may arise from a read error, as a much more abundant clone is one base away. Using its own MiXCR run on the PCR reads, TCRdb lists one record per CDR3 protein. The table has about 68,000 distinct CDR3 sequences, 15% to 20% seen once. Sorting recovered naive CD8 T cells on a CD8+CD4-CCR7+CD45RA+ profile. This entry is derived from a study of molecular identifiers for immune sequencing clone quantification. This CDR3 has 12 residues. Germline CDR1 is SGHVS and CDR2 is FQNEAQ. Sequences were obtained from naive CD8+ T cells from blood, with Jurkat cell RNA spiked in. Subset in this sample: FACS-sorted CD8+CD4-CCR7+CD45RA+ naive T cells. This clonotype originated in a human donor in good health. Some libraries in this study had Jurkat cell RNA spiked in. The chain carries TRBV7-8 and TRBJ2-1; D remains ambiguous. DNA of the CDR3: TGTGCCAGCAGCTTAGTGGTCCATGAGCAGCTCTTC. It yields the protein CASSLVVHEQLF.